This TCR beta chain was sequenced in a study of control samples from healthy donors and cancer patients. V was shortened by 3 bases and J by 6 bases, with 9 bases between the two germline ends. The CDR3 extends over 13 amino acids. Turning to this clone: Other DNA sequences in this specimen translate into the identical CDR3.

Method: immunoSEQ multiplex PCR; TCRdb's copy keeps in-frame clones and lacks some. The sample lists some 150,000 clones; around 92% were seen once. The chain couples TRBV12-3 or TRBV12-4 to TRBJ1-5; TRBD1 is a possible D gene (6 bases). The sequence derives from a woman aged 25-40 years in good health. The specimen was blood. DNA for the CDR3: TGTGCCAGCAGTTTGGGGGGCGGTCAGCCCCAGCATTTT. Translation: CASSLGGGQPQHF.